Sequencing of this T cell receptor beta chain was carried out in a study of PD-1 blockade in classical Hodgkin lymphoma. The wider study: Each patient was given nivolumab 3 mg/kg through a vein every 2 weeks.

Following autologous stem cell transplantation, relapse occurred in every patient, and exposure to brentuximab vedotin varied. Per the germline V gene, CDR1 is MNHEY and CDR2 is SMNVEV (reference sequence). V was shortened by 7 bases and J by 6 bases, with 12 bases between the two germline ends. This CDR3 spans 12 amino acids. Study results and caveats: Undefined causes, possibly disease activity or prior therapy, underlie the repertoire differences. Partial responders and progressors had significantly lower baseline TCR diversity.

Comments on this clone: Antigen specificity is unknown.

Libraries were prepared by immunoSEQ multiplex PCR; TCRdb keeps only in-frame clonotypes and omits some of them. The repertoire holds 12,000 or so clones, with around three quarters as singletons. This receptor was obtained from a human donor with classical Hodgkin lymphoma. Sequenced here: peripheral blood mononuclear cells (PBMCs), sampled at baseline. The V call is TRBV27, the J call TRBJ1-1; possible D gene TRBD1, 6 bases. The CDR3 nucleotides are TGTGCCAGCACTAACAGGGTATCTGAAGCTTTCTTT. Amino acids: CASTNRVSEAFF.